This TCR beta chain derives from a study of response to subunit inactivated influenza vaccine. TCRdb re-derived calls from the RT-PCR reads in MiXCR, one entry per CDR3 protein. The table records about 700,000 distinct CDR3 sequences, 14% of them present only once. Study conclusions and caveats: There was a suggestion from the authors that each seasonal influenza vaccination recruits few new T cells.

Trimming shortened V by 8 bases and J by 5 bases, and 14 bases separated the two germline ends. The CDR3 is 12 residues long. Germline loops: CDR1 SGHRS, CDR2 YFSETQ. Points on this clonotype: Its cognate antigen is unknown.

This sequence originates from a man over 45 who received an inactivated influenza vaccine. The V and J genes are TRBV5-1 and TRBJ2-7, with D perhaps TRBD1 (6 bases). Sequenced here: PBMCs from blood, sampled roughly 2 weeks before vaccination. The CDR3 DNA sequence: TGCGCCAGTGGGGGCAGGGTTAACGAGCAGTACTTC. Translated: CASGGRVNEQYF.